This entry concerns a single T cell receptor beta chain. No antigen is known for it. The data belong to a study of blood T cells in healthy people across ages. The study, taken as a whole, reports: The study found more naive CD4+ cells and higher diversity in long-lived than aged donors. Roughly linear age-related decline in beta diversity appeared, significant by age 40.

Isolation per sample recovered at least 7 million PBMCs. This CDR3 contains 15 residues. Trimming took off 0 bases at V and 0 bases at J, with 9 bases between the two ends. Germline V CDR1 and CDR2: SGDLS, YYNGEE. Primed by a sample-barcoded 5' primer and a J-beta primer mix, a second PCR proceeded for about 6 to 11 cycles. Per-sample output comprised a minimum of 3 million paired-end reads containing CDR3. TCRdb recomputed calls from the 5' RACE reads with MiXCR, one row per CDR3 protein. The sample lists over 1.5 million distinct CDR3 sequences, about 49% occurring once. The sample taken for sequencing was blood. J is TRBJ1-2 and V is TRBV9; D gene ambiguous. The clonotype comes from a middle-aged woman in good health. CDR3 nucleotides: TGTGCCAGCAGCGTAGACAGCTCCGCTAACTATGGCTACACCTTC. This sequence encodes CASSVDSSANYGYTF.